The sequence of this TCR beta chain was determined in a study of molecular identifiers for immune sequencing clone quantification. Study conclusions and caveats: Molecules of identical TCR sharing a barcode could underestimate highly expanded clone sizes.

Naive CD8 T cells were sorted, and the gate applied was CD8+CD4-CCR7+CD45RA+. This CDR3 is 13 amino acids long. CDR1 is SGHKS, CDR2 YYEKEE, per germline (reference sequence). In TCRdb, the PCR reads were re-called with MiXCR into one record per CDR3 protein. The data contain some 65,000 distinct CDR3 sequences, roughly 20% of them singletons. Remarks on this clonotype: The antigen is undetermined. A much larger clone lies a single base off, so this may be a read error.

This TCR was sampled from a human donor in good health. Some libraries in this study had Jurkat cell RNA spiked in. Sequencing was carried out using naive CD8+ T cells from blood, with Jurkat cell RNA spiked in. The subset: FACS-sorted CD8+CD4-CCR7+CD45RA+ naive T cells. V gene TRBV5-5 combines with J gene TRBJ1-6; D may be TRBD1 (6 bases). Here the CDR3 reads CSSSLPGQVALHF. CDR3 nucleotide sequence: TGTTCCAGCAGCTTGCCGGGACAAGTGGCCCTCCACTTT.